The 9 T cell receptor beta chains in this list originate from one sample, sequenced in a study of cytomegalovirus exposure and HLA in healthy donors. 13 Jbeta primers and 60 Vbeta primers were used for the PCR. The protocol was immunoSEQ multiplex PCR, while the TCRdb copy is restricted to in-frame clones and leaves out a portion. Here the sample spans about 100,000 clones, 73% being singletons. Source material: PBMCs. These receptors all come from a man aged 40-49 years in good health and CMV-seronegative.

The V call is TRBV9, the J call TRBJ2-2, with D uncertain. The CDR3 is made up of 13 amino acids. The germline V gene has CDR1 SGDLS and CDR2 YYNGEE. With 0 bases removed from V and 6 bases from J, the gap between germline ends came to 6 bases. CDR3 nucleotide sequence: TGTGCCAGCAGCGTAGTATCGGCCGGGGAGCTGTTTTTT. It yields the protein CASSVVSAGELFF.

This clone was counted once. The CDR3 region is CASRSSAGGGYGYTF. The CDR3 region has the DNA TGTGCCAGCAGATCCTCGGCAGGGGGAGGCTATGGCTACACCTTC. The chain combines TRBV11-2 with TRBJ1-2, with 7 positions matching TRBD1. The V and J ends lost 6 bases and 4 bases, in that order; junction bases with no gene match: 11. This CDR3 has 15 residues. Per germline, CDR1 SGHAT and CDR2 FQNNGV.

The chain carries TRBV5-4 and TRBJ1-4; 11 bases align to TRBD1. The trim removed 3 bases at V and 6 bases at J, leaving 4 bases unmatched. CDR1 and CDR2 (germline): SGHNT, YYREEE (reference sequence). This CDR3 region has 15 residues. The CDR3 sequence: CASSSPGQGDEKLFF. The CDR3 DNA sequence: TGTGCCAGCAGCTCACCGGGACAGGGGGATGAAAAACTGTTTTTT.

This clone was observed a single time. The CDR3 here is CASSLGTGLSYEQYF. In DNA, the CDR3 is TGTGCCAGCAGCTTAGGTACGGGGTTATCCTACGAGCAGTACTTC. This chain joins TRBV7-2 and TRBJ2-7, with a tentative D call TRBD2 (5 bases). Germline CDR1 is SGHTA and CDR2 is FQGNSA. Trimming removed 1 base at V and 1 base at J, with 11 bases between. There are 15 residues in the CDR3. Using reference TRBV7-2 and TRBJ2-7 for the parts outside the CDR3, the full variable domain is GAGVSQSPSNKVTEKGKDVELRCDPISGHTALYWYRQSLGQGLEFLIYFQGNSAPDKSGLPSDRFSAERTGGSVSTLTIQRTQQEDSAVYLCASSLGTGLSYEQYFGPGTRLTVT.

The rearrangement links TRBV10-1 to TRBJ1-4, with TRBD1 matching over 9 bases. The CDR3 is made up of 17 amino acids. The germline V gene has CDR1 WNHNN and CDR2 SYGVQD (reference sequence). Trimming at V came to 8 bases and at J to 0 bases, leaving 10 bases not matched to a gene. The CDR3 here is CASETQGAEATNEKLFF. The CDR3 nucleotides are TGCGCCAGCGAAACACAGGGGGCCGAAGCAACTAATGAAAAACTGTTTTTT.

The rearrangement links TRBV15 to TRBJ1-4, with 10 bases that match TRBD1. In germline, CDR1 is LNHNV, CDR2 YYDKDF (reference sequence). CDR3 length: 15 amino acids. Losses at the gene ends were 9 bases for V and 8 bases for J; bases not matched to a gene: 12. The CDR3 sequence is CATEEGTGEEEKLFF. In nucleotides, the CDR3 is TGTGCCACGGAGGAAGGGACAGGGGAAGAAGAAAAACTGTTTTTT.

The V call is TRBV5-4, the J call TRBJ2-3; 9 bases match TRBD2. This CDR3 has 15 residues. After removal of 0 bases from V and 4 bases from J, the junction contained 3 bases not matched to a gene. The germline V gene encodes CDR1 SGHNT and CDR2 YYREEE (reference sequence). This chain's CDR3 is CASSLGAGGPDTQYF. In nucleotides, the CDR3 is TGTGCCAGCAGCTTGGGGGCGGGGGGGCCAGATACGCAGTATTTT.

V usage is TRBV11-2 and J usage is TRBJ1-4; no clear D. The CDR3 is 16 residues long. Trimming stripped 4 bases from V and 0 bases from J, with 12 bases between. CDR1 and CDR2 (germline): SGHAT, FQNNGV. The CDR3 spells CASSSIGGSTNEKLFF. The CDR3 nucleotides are TGTGCCAGCAGCTCCATTGGTGGCTCAACTAATGAAAAACTGTTTTTT.

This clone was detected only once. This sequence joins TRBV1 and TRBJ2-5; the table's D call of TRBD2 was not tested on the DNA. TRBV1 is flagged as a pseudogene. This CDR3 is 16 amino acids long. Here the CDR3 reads CTSSQEPTSGKETQYF. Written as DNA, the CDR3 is TGCACCAGCAGCCAGGAACCTACTAGCGGAAAAGAGACCCAGTACTTC.